These T cell receptor beta chains were read from a single sample in a study of cytomegalovirus exposure and HLA in healthy donors. The data were produced by immunoSEQ multiplex PCR, yet TCRdb's version contains in-frame clones alone and is incomplete. This sample yields some 89,000 clones, of which 60% to 80% are seen a single time; almost 8.5% belongs to the top ten. Sequences were obtained from PBMCs. The receptors were gathered from a man aged 55 to 70 in good health and CMV-seronegative. CDR3s include the opening cysteine and the closing phenylalanine or tryptophan. D genes are given only for firm matches. Some rows have no size entry. The others give once, few or many, or a class for an expanded clone.

D gene,clone size,J gene,V gene,CDR3 DNA,CDR3 protein
.,.,TRBJ1-2,TRBV6-1,TGTGCCAGCAGTGAAAGCACAGGTCCGGATGGCTACACCTTC,CASSESTGPDGYTF
TRBD1,few,TRBJ1-2,TRBV27,TGTGCCAGCAGCCCCAGGGGGCTTGGCTACACCTTC,CASSPRGLGYTF
.,few,TRBJ1-5,TRBV9,TGTGCCAGCAGCGTAGATGGGCTGAATCAGCCCCAGCATTTT,CASSVDGLNQPQHF
.,few,TRBJ1-2,TRBV14,TGTGCCAGCAGCCAAGGGAGTACGACGTTGTCGGATGGCTACACCTTC,CASSQGSTTLSDGYTF
.,.,TRBJ2-1,TRBV2,TGTGCCAGCAGTGCGCTACAGGGGAGGTCATTCAATGAGCAGTTCTTC,CASSALQGRSFNEQFF
.,few,TRBJ1-5,TRBV28,TGTGCCAGCAGGCAGGGGAATCAGCCCCAGCATTTT,CASRQGNQPQHF
.,.,TRBJ2-1,TRBV10-1,TGCGCCAGCAGTGAGTCGGGCCGGGGGAATGAGCAGTTCTTC,CASSESGRGNEQFF
TRBD2,.,TRBJ2-3,TRBV6-4,TGTGCCAGCGCAGCGGGAGGGGGCACAGATACGCAGTATTTT,CASAAGGGTDTQYF
.,.,TRBJ1-2,TRBV2,TGTGCCAGCAGTGCCGGGTCCGGCTACACCTTC,CASSAGSGYTF
TRBD2,.,TRBJ2-7,TRBV19,TGTGCCAGTAGCCCCCTAGCGGGGGGCTCTGGCGAGCAGTACTTC,CASSPLAGGSGEQYF
.,.,TRBJ2-7,TRBV11-2,TGTGCCAGCAGCTTCGGGGGTGGGAGCTCCTACGAGCAGTACTTC,CASSFGGGSSYEQYF
TRBD1,.,TRBJ1-2,TRBV19,TGTGCCAGTAGTGTCGACCAGGGGGAGTGGGGCTACACCTTC,CASSVDQGEWGYTF
TRBD1,few,TRBJ1-1,TRBV11-3,TGTGCCAGCAGCCCCGGGACAGGGGGATATACTGAAGCTTTCTTT,CASSPGTGGYTEAFF
.,few,TRBJ1-2,TRBV25-1,TGTGCCAGCAGTGTGGACAGCTATGGCTACACCTTC,CASSVDSYGYTF
TRBD2,.,TRBJ2-1,TRBV19,TGTGCCAGTAGTAATAGCGGGGGGAGGGGTGAGCAGTTCTTC,CASSNSGGRGEQFF
TRBD2,few,TRBJ2-7,TRBV5-4,TGTGCCAGCAGTGCAACCCCGGGACTAGTCTTCCGCGAGCAGTACTTC,CASSATPGLVFREQYF
.,.,TRBJ1-5,TRBV7-2,TGTGCCAGCACGTCGGGTGGCAATCAGCCCCAGCATTTT,CASTSGGNQPQHF
.,.,TRBJ1-3,TRBV6-5,TGTGCCAGCAGGCCCCCGGGGGGCTCTGGAAACACCATATATTTT,CASRPPGGSGNTIYF
.,.,TRBJ1-2,TRBV9,TGTGCCAGCAGCGCGGGGGATGGCTACACCTTC,CASSAGDGYTF